Each of the 21 T cell receptor beta chains below was sequenced from the same sample in a study of vaccination effects on CD4 cells after COVID-19. Ahead of sequencing, the ViraFEST assay grew antigen-specific CD4+ T cells using viral peptide pools. Subsequent to a culture period of less than twelve days, CD4+ T cells were isolated. Two doses of BNT162b2 or mRNA-1273 vaccine were administered to participants. Clones were read by immunoSEQ multiplex PCR, and TCRdb kept only the in-frame ones, dropping some. The sample has around 65,000 clones; around 78% are singletons. Antigens for these TCRs are unknown. Sample: CD4+ T cells from PBMCs cultured with HCoV-229E spike peptides, taken after COVID-19 vaccination. The receptors stem from a human donor who received a COVID-19 vaccine.

This clone was detected a few times. This sequence joins TRBV5-6 and TRBJ1-3, with D possibly being TRBD1 (6 bases). CDR1 and CDR2 (germline): SGHDT, YYEEEE. V was cut by 4 bases and J by 2 bases, with 10 bases left in between. This CDR3 region has 14 residues. The CDR3 DNA reads TGTGCCAGCAGCCTCTACAGGGCTGGAAACACCATATATTTT. Translation gives CASSLYRAGNTIYF.

The chain carries TRBV2 and TRBJ1-1; 7 nucleotides agree with TRBD1. The CDR3 runs 13 residues. The V gene's germline CDR1 is SNHLY and CDR2 FYNNEI. V dropped 6 bases and J dropped 9; count of bases not matched to a gene: 10. For the CDR3, the DNA is TGTGCCAGCAGGGCCCAGGGGGATTCGAAAGCTTTCTTT. It yields the protein CASRAQGDSKAFF.

This chain connects TRBV7-6 to TRBJ2-1; possible D gene TRBD1, 5 bases. Per the germline V gene, CDR1 is SGHVS and CDR2 is FNYEAQ. The CDR3 covers 15 residues. V lost 3 bases and J 2 bases, leaving 11 bases between the germline ends. The CDR3 region has the DNA TGTGCCAGCAGCTTCGACAGTGCCCCCTACAATGAGCAGTTCTTC. Its protein product is CASSFDSAPYNEQFF.

The CDR3 is CASKVRGQETQYF. CDR3 coding DNA: TGTGCCAGCAAGGTGAGGGGCCAAGAGACCCAGTACTTC. The V and J genes are TRBV6-6 and TRBJ2-5; D may match TRBD1 or TRBD2 (5 bases each). Trimming left V 7 bases short and J 1 base short, with 10 bases between. Germline CDR1 MNHNY, CDR2 SVGAGI (reference sequence). The CDR3 sequence is 13 residues long.

The rearrangement joins TRBV18 to TRBJ2-3; D may be TRBD2 (6 bases). This CDR3 is 16 amino acids long. V was trimmed by 3 bases and J by 0 bases, leaving 13 bases between them. Germline loops: CDR1 KGHSH, CDR2 LQKENI. CDR3 sequence reads: CASSPFDGTSTDTQYF. The DNA of the CDR3 is TGTGCCAGCTCACCTTTCGACGGGACTAGCACAGATACGCAGTATTTT.

The chain employs TRBV30 and TRBJ1-5, with D perhaps TRBD1 (6 bases). The CDR3 loop spans 13 amino acids. Germline values: CDR1 GTSNPN, CDR2 SVGIG (reference sequence). Deletions cut 2 bases from V and 1 base from J, with 6 bases between. The chain's CDR3 is CAWSTGSNQPQHF. For the CDR3, the DNA is TGTGCCTGGAGTACAGGGAGCAATCAGCCCCAGCATTTT.

In this sample, this clone turned up a few times. V usage is TRBV7-9 and J usage is TRBJ1-1, with 8 bases that match TRBD1. V trimming: 5 bases; J trimming: 0 bases; junction bases outside the gene matches: 8. The CDR3 is 16 residues long. The germline CDR1 and CDR2 sequences are SEHNR and FQNEAQ (reference sequence). The CDR3 loop reads CASSVYQGALNTEAFF. The CDR3 DNA reads TGTGCCAGCAGCGTATATCAGGGGGCACTGAACACTGAAGCTTTCTTT.

This chain uses TRBV6-5 with TRBJ2-5; D may match TRBD1 or TRBD2 (6 bases each). The CDR3 contains 15 residues. The germline V gene encodes CDR1 MNHEY and CDR2 SVGAGI. Trimming removed 2 bases at V and 5 bases at J, with 15 bases between. The CDR3 nucleotides are TGTGCCAGCAGTTACGCCCCGGGGGCCGGGGAGACCCAGTACTTC. Translating gives CASSYAPGAGETQYF.

This clone was observed a single time. The chain couples TRBV19 to TRBJ2-3; perhaps TRBD1 as D (5 bases). The CDR3 is 14 amino acids. Germline CDR1 reads LNHDA; CDR2 reads SQIVND (reference sequence). V dropped 7 bases and J dropped 0 bases, with 11 bases sitting between them. The CDR3 sequence is CASTAGASTDTQYF. CDR3 DNA sequence: TGTGCCAGTACAGCTGGGGCTAGCACAGATACGCAGTATTTT.

This clone was counted only a few times. V usage is TRBV5-5 and J usage is TRBJ2-2; no clear D gene. CDR3 length: 12 residues. Trimming took 2 bases from V and 2 from J, leaving 1 base between them. Germline V gene lookup returns CDR1 SGHKS and CDR2 YYEKEE (reference sequence). The CDR3 DNA reads as TGTGCCAGCAGCTTTAACACCGGGGAGCTGTTTTTT. It translates to CASSFNTGELFF.

This clone was seen a handful of times. The chain is built from TRBV9 and TRBJ1-5; a possible D gene is TRBD1 (5 bases). The CDR3 is 14 amino acids. Between the trimmed V and J ends, which lost 4 bases and 4 bases, there was a span of 12 bases. Germline V lookup: CDR1 SGDLS, CDR2 YYNGEE. CDR3: CASSIRDGNQPQHF. The CDR3 nucleotides are TGTGCCAGCAGCATTCGGGACGGAAATCAGCCCCAGCATTTT. Full variable domain (remainder filled in from reference TRBV9 and TRBJ1-5): DSGVTQTPKHLITATGQRVTLRCSPRSGDLSVYWYQQSLDQGLQFLIQYYNGEERAKGNILERFSAQQFPDLHSELNLSSLELGDSALYFCASSIRDGNQPQHFGDGTRLSIL.

V gene TRBV10-2 combines with J gene TRBJ2-7; D uncertain. The CDR3 spans 12 residues. V was pared by 6 bases and J by 7 bases, with 13 bases between. CDR1 is WSHSY, CDR2 SAAADI, per germline. CDR3 protein: CASRRPGGEQYV. The CDR3 DNA reads TGCGCCAGCAGAAGACCGGGCGGTGAGCAGTACGTC.

The chain links TRBV12-3 or TRBV12-4 to TRBJ1-2; TRBD1 might be the D (6 bases). V was clipped by 6 bases and J by 8 bases, with 13 bases between them. The CDR3 has 12 residues. CDR3: CASSTDRGGYTF. CDR3 bases: TGTGCCAGCAGCACGGACAGAGGGGGCTACACCTTC.

The chain is built from TRBV21-1 and TRBJ2-3. TRBV21-1 is termed a pseudogene. CDR3 size: 16 residues. CDR3: CASITDTTSSTDTQYF. The CDR3 coding sequence is TGTGCCAGCATTACGGATACAACCTCTAGCACAGATACGCAGTATTTT.

CDR3 nucleotide sequence: TGTGCCAGCAGCCAAATAAACCCCTCCGGCCGAGATACGCAGTATTTT. Protein product: CASSQINPSGRDTQYF. This chain connects TRBV3-1 (or the pseudogene TRBV3-2) to TRBJ2-3, with no clear D. The CDR3 has 16 amino acids. V lost 2 bases, J lost 5 bases, and 17 bases lay in between. Germline CDR1 reads LGHDT; CDR2 reads YNNKEL (reference sequence).

This clone was observed a handful of times. The J gene is TRBJ1-4, the V gene TRBV3-1 (or the pseudogene TRBV3-2), with D maybe TRBD1 (5 bases). Germline-derived CDR1 and CDR2 are LGHDT and YNNKEL (reference sequence). This CDR3 is 15 amino acids long. The V gene lost 4 bases and the J gene lost 6 bases, with 15 bases spanning the gap. CDR3 region: CASSRTMGLDEKLFF. The CDR3, as DNA: TGTGCCAGCAGCCGCACAATGGGGCTGGATGAAAAACTGTTTTTT.

This chain connects TRBV3-1 (or the pseudogene TRBV3-2) to TRBJ1-4, with TRBD1 as a possible D gene (6 bases). V dropped 0 bases and J dropped 7 bases, with 15 bases sitting between them. CDR1 is LGHDT and CDR2 is YNNKEL in the germline V gene (reference sequence). The CDR3 is 16 amino acids. The CDR3 protein is CASSQDKRGIGEKLFF. DNA for the CDR3: TGTGCCAGCAGCCAAGATAAAAGGGGGATAGGTGAAAAACTGTTTTTT.

The rearrangement uses TRBV4-1 and TRBJ2-5; 7 bases are shared with TRBD2. CDR1 and CDR2 (germline): MGHRA, YSYEKL. There are 15 residues in the CDR3. V shed 1 base and J 1 base; nucleotides not matched to a gene: 3. CDR3 sequence: CASSQARGSQETQYF. As DNA, the CDR3 is TGCGCCAGCAGCCAAGCACGCGGGAGCCAAGAGACCCAGTACTTC.

The chain recombines TRBV7-3 with TRBJ2-6, with TRBD1 as a possible D gene (5 bases). There are 14 residues in the CDR3. V was shortened by 5 bases and J by 2 bases, with 7 bases between the two germline ends. The germline V gene encodes CDR1 SGHTA and CDR2 FQGTGA. The CDR3 is CASSQGAGANVLTF. The CDR3 DNA reads as TGTGCCAGCAGCCAAGGGGCTGGGGCCAACGTCCTGACTTTC. The full variable domain, rest sourced from reference TRBV7-3 and TRBJ2-6, is GAGVSQTPSNKVTEKGKYVELRCDPISGHTALYWYRQSLGQGPEFLIYFQGTGAADDSGLPNDRFFAVRPEGSVSTLKIQRTERGDSAVYLCASSQGAGANVLTFGAGSRLTVL.

This clone was counted between two and nine times. This sequence joins TRBV6-2 or TRBV6-3 and TRBJ1-6, with D perhaps matching TRBD1 (6 bases). The CDR3 totals 15 residues. Germline V gene data show CDR1 as MNHEY and CDR2 as SVGEGT. Trimming removed 5 bases at V and 13 bases at J, with 21 bases between. CDR3 nucleotide sequence: TGTGCCAGCAGTGTAAGACAGGTTGATCTGAGGCCCCTCCACTTT. It yields the protein CASSVRQVDLRPLHF.

This clone was observed once. The chain recombines TRBV6-6 with TRBJ2-1; D is perhaps TRBD1 or TRBD2 (7 bases each). V was trimmed by 8 bases and J by 7 bases, leaving 18 bases between them. CDR1 and CDR2 from the germline V gene are MNHNY and SVGAGI (reference sequence). This CDR3 region has 14 residues. The CDR3 DNA reads TGTGCCAGCGTGGACCAGGGGGGGTGGAATGAGCAGTTCTTC. This gives the protein CASVDQGGWNEQFF.